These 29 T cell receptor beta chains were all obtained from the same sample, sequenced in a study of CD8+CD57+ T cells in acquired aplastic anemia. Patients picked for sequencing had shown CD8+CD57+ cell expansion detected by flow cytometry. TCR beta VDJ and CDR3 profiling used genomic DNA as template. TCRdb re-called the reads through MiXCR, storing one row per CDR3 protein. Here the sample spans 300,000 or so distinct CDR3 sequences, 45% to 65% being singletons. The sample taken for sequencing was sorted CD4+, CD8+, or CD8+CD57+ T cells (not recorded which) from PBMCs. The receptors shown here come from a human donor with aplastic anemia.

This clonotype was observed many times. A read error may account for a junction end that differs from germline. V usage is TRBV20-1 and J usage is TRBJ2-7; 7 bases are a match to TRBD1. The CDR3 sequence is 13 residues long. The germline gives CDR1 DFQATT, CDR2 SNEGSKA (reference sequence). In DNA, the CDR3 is TGCAGTGCTGGAGACAGGGAACCTTACGAGCAGTACTTC. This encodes CSAGDREPYEQYF.

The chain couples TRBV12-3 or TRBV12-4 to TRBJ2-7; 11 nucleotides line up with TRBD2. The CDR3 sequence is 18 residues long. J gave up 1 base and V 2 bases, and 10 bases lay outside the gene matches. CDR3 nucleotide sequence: TGTGCCAGCAGTTTAAAAGGGATTCGACTAGCGGGGTCCTACGAGCAGTACTTC. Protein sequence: CASSLKGIRLAGSYEQYF.

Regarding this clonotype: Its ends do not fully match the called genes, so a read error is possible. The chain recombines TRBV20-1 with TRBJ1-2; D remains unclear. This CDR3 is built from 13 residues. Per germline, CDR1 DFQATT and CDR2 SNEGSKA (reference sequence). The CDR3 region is CRARDEGNYGYTF. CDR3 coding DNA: TGCCGTGCTAGAGATGAAGGAAACTATGGCTACACCTTC.

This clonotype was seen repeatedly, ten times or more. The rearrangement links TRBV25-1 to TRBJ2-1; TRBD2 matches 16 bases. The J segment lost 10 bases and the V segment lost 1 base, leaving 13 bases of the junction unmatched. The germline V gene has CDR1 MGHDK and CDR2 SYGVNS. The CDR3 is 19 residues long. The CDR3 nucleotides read TGTGCCAGCAGTGAATTGAAGTCGGGGACTAGCGGGGGGGCCGGGGAGCAGTTCTTC. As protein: CASSELKSGTSGGAGEQFF.

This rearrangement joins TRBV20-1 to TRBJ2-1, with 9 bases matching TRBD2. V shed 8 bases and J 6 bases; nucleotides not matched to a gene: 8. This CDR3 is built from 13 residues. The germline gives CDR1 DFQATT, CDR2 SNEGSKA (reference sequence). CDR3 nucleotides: TGCAGTTCCGGGACTAGCTCCAGCAATGAGCAGTTCTTC. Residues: CSSGTSSSNEQFF.

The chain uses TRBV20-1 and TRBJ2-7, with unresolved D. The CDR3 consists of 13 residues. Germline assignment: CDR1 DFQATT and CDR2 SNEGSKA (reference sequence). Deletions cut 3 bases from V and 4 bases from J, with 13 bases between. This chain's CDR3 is CSASSSQVYEQYF. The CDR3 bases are TGCAGTGCTAGCTCTTCGCAGGTTTACGAGCAGTACTTC.

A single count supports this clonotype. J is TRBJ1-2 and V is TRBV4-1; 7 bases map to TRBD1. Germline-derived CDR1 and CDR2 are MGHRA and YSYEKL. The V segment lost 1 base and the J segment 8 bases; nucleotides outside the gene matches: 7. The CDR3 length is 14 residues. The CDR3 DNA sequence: TGCGCCAGCAGCCAAGTGGTACGGACAGGCGGCTACACCTTC. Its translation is CASSQVVRTGGYTF.

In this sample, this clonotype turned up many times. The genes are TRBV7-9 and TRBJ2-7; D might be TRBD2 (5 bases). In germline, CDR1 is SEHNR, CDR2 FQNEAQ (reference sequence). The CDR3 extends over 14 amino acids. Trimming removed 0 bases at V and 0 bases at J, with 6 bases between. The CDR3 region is CASSLAGVSYEQYF. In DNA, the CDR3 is TGTGCCAGCAGCTTAGCGGGAGTCTCCTACGAGCAGTACTTC.

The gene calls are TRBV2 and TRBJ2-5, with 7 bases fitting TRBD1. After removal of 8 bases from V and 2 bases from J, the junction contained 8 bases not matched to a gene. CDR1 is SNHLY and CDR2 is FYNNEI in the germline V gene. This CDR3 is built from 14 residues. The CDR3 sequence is CASYPRGRQETQYF. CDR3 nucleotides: TGTGCCAGCTACCCTAGGGGGCGTCAAGAGACCCAGTACTTC.

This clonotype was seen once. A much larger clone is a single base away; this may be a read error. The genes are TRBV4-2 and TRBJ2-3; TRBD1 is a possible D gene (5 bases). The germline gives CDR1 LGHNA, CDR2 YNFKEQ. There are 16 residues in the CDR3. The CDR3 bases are TGTGCCAGCAGCCAAGGGCCCCAGGGTGGCACAAATACGCAGTATTTT. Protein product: CASSQGPQGGTNTQYF.

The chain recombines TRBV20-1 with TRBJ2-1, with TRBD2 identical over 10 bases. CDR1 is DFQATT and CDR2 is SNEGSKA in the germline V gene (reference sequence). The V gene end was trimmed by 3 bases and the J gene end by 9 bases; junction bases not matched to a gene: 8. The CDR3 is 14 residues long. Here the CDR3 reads CSASSSGRGVEQFF. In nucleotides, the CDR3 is TGCAGTGCTAGTTCTAGCGGGAGAGGGGTTGAGCAGTTCTTC.

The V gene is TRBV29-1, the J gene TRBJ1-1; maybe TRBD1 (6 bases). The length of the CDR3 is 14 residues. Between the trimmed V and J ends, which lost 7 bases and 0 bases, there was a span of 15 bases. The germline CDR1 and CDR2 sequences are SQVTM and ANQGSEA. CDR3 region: CSARTGALNTEAFF. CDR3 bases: TGCAGCGCTCGGACGGGGGCCCTGAACACTGAAGCTTTCTTT.

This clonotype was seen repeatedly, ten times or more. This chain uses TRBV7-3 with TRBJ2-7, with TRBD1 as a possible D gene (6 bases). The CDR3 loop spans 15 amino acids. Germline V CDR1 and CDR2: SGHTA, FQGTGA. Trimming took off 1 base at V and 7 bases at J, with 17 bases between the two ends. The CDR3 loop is CASSLNGNRESEQYF. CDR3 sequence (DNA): TGTGCCAGCAGCTTAAACGGTAACAGGGAGTCGGAGCAGTACTTC.

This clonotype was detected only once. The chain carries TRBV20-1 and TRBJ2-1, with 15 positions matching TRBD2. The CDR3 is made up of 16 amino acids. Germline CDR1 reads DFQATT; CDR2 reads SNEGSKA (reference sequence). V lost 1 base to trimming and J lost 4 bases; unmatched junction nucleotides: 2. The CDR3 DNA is TGCAGTGCTAGAGGGACTAGCGGGGGGGCTTACAATGAGCAGTTCTTC. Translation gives CSARGTSGGAYNEQFF.

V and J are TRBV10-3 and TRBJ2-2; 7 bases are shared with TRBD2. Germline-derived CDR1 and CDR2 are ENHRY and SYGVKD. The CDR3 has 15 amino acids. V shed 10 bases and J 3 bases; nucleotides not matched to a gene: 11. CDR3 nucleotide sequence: TGTGCCAGCAGAACCGGGACTACAGACACCGGGGAGCTGTTTTTT. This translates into CASRTGTTDTGELFF.

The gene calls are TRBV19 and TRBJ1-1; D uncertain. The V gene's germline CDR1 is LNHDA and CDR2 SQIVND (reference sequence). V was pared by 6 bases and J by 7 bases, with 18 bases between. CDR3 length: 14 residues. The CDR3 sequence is CASSFPRGVNEAFF. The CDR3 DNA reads TGTGCCAGTAGCTTCCCGCGCGGCGTTAATGAAGCTTTCTTT.

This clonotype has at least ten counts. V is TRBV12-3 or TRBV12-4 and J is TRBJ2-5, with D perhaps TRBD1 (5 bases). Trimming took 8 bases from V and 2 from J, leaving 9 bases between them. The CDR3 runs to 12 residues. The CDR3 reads CASQTAQETQYF. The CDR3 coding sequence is TGTGCCAGCCAGACAGCTCAAGAGACCCAGTACTTC.

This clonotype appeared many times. CDR3 sequence reads: CAITQTGLQLYGYTF. The CDR3 coding sequence is TGTGCCATCACTCAAACAGGGTTACAATTGTATGGCTACACCTTC. The V and J genes are TRBV6-1 and TRBJ1-2, with TRBD1 as a possible D gene (6 bases). Germline V gives CDR1 MNHNS, CDR2 SASEGT. The CDR3 totals 15 residues. Trimming removed 10 bases from V and 5 bases from J, with 23 bases in between.

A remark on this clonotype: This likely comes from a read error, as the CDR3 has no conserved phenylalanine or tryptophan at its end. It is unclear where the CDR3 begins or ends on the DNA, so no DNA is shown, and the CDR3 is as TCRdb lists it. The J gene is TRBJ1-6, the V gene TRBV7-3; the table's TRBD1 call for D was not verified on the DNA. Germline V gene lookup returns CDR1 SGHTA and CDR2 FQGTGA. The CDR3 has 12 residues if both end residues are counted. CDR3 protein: CASSLTNQVDNS.

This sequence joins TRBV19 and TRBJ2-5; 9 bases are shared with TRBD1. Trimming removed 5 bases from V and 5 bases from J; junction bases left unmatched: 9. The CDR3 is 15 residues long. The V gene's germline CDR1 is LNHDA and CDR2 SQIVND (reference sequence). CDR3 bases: TGTGCCAGTAGTTCCGGACAGGGGAAAGGGGAGACCCAGTACTTC. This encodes CASSSGQGKGETQYF.

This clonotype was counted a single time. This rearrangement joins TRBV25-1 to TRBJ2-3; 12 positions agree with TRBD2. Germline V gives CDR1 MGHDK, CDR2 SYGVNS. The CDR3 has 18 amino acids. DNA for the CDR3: TGTGCTATCGGTCTGGGACTAGCGGGCTCGCTTAGCACAGATACGCAGTATTTT. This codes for CAIGLGLAGSLSTDTQYF.

The CDR3 nucleotides read TGTGCCAGCAGTCGTAGACAGGCGTCTGGAAACACCATATATTTT. Protein product: CASSRRQASGNTIYF. This chain links TRBV7-6 with TRBJ1-3, with D perhaps matching TRBD1 (6 bases). From germline, CDR1 is SGHVS and CDR2 FNYEAQ. Trimming stripped 6 bases from V and 1 base from J, with 13 bases between. This CDR3 has 15 residues.

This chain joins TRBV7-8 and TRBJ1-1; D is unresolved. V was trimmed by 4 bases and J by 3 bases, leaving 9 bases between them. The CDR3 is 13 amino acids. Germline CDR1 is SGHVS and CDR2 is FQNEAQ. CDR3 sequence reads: CASSSHRDTEAFF. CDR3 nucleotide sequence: TGTGCCAGCAGCTCGCACCGGGACACTGAAGCTTTCTTT.

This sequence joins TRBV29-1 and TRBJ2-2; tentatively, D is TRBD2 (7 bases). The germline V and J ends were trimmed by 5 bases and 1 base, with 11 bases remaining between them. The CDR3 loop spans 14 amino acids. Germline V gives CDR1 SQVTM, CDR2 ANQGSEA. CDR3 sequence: CSVTRGGNTGELFF. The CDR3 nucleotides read TGCAGCGTTACGAGGGGGGGGAACACCGGGGAGCTGTTTTTT.

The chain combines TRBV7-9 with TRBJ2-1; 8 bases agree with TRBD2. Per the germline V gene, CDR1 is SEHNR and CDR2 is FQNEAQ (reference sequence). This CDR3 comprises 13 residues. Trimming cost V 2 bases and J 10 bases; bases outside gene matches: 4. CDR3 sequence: CASSLSGSGEQFF. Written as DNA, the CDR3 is TGTGCCAGCAGCTTAAGCGGGAGCGGGGAGCAGTTCTTC.

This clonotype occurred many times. In DNA, the CDR3 is TGCGCCAGCAGTCGGACAGGGGGTACTGAAGCTTTCTTT. Its translation: CASSRTGGTEAFF. The rearrangement uses TRBV10-1 and TRBJ1-1, with 10 bases fitting TRBD1. Germline CDR1 WNHNN, CDR2 SYGVQD (reference sequence). This CDR3 is 13 amino acids long. V gave up 5 bases and J gave up 5 bases; unmatched junction bases: 2.

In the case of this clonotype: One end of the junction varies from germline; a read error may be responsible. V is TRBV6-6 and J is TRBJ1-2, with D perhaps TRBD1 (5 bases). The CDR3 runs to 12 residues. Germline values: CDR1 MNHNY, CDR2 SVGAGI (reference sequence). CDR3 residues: CASISGNYGNTF. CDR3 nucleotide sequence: TGTGCCAGCATCTCAGGGAACTATGGCAACACCTTC.

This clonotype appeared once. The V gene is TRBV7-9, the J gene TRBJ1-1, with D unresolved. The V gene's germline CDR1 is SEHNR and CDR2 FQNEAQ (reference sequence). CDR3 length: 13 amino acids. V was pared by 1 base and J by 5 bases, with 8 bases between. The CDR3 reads CASSLGEETEAFF. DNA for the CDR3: TGTGCCAGCAGCTTAGGTGAGGAGACTGAAGCTTTCTTT. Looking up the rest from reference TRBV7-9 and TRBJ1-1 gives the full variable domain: DTGVSQNPRHKITKRGQNVTFRCDPISEHNRLYWYRQTLGQGPEFLTYFQNEAQLEKSRLLSDRFSAERPKGSFSTLEIQRTEQGDSAMYLCASSLGEETEAFFGQGTRLTVV.

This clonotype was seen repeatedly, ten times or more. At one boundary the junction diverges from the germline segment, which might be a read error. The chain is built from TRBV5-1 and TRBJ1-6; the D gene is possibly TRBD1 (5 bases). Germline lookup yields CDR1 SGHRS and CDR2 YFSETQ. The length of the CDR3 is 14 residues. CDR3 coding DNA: TGTGCCAGCAGCCCGGGGACTGACAATTCACCCCTCCACTTT. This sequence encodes CASSPGTDNSPLHF.